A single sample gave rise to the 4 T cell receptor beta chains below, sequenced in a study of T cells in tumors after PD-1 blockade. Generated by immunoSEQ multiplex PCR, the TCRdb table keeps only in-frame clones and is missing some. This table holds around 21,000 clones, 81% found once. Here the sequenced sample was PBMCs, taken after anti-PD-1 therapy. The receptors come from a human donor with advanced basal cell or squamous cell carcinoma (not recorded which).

The CDR3 loop is CAISEYREDSPLHF. In DNA form, the CDR3 reads TGTGCCATCAGTGAGTACAGGGAGGATTCACCCCTCCACTTT. This sequence joins TRBV10-3 and TRBJ1-6; D may be TRBD1 (6 bases). V lost 1 base to trimming and J lost 8 bases, with 9 bases between them. In germline, CDR1 is ENHRY, CDR2 SYGVKD. This CDR3 has 14 amino acids.

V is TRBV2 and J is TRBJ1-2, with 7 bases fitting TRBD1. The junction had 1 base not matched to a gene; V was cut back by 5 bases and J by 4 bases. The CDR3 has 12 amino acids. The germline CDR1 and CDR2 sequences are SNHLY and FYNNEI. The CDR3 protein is CASSWDSYGYTF. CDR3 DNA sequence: TGTGCCAGCAGTTGGGACAGCTATGGCTACACCTTC.

In DNA, the CDR3 is TGTGCCAGCAGTTACTCCCCTACAGACGCCTATGGCTACACCTTC. Protein: CASSYSPTDAYGYTF. The V and J genes are TRBV6-5 and TRBJ1-2; D not certain. This CDR3 contains 15 residues. V lost 0 bases to trimming and J lost 4 bases, with 12 bases between them. Per the germline V gene, CDR1 is MNHEY and CDR2 is SVGAGI.

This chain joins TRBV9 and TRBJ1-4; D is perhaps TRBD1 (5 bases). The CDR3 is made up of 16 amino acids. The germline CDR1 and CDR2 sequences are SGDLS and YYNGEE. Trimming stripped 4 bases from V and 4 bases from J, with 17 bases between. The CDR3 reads CASSPTGGGGNEKLFF. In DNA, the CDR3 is TGTGCCAGCAGCCCAACCGGGGGGGGAGGTAATGAAAAACTGTTTTTT.